These 20 T cell receptor beta chains were sequenced from one sample in a study of T cell responses to AZD1222 COVID-19 vaccine. Some clones are missing from TCRdb's copy, which holds only in-frame ones; the method was immunoSEQ multiplex PCR. Altogether under 200,000 clones are present, roughly 90% being singletons, with the ten largest covering roughly 5%. The sequenced sample was peripheral blood, obtained on day 0 of AZD1222 vaccination. The receptors were gathered from an adult in good health.

This clone turned up a few times. The J gene is TRBJ1-5, the V gene TRBV25-1; 7 nucleotides align to TRBD1. V shed 6 bases, J shed 5 bases, and the junction held 7 bases outside the gene matches. The CDR3 sequence is 14 residues long. Germline CDR1 and CDR2: MGHDK and SYGVNS. CDR3 residues: CASSETGSHQPQHF. In nucleotides, the CDR3 is TGTGCCAGCAGCGAGACAGGGAGCCATCAGCCCCAGCATTTT. Combining the CDR3 with reference TRBV25-1 and TRBJ1-5 gives the whole variable domain EADIYQTPRYLVIGTGKKITLECSQTMGHDKMYWYQQDPGMELHLIHYSYGVNSTEKGDLSSESTVSRIRTEHFPLTLESARPSHTSQYLCASSETGSHQPQHFGDGTRLSIL.

The chain links TRBV5-1 to TRBJ1-1; D is undetermined. Trimming pared 4 bases from V and 3 bases from J, leaving 13 bases between. The CDR3 covers 14 residues. From germline, CDR1 is SGHRS and CDR2 YFSETQ. CDR3 DNA: TGCGCCAGCAGCCTTAGTCCTGGCGACACTGAAGCTTTCTTT. It is translated as CASSLSPGDTEAFF. The whole variable domain, filled in from reference TRBV5-1 and TRBJ1-1, reads KAGVTQTPRYLIKTRGQQVTLSCSPISGHRSVSWYQQTPGQGLQFLFEYFSETQRNKGNFPGRFSGRQFSNSRSEMNVSTLELGDSALYLCASSLSPGDTEAFFGQGTRLTVV.

The V gene is TRBV20-1, the J gene TRBJ1-6; 7 positions agree with TRBD1. J lost 4 bases, V lost 5 bases, and 5 bases had no gene match. Germline CDR1 and CDR2: DFQATT and SNEGSKA (reference sequence). This CDR3 comprises 14 residues. The CDR3 spells CSAGGTDYNSPLHF. DNA for the CDR3: TGCAGTGCTGGTGGGACAGATTATAATTCACCCCTCCACTTT.

The gene calls are TRBV6-6 and TRBJ1-2; TRBD1 agrees at 7 bases. Germline lookup yields CDR1 MNHNY and CDR2 SVGAGI (reference sequence). V lost 5 bases and J lost 4; bases outside the gene matches: 16. The CDR3 runs 17 residues. CDR3 DNA: TGTGCCAGCAGTCCGCTGACAGGGACGATTCGTCGCTATGGCTACACCTTC. Translation gives CASSPLTGTIRRYGYTF.

The rearrangement joins TRBV28 to TRBJ1-6; possible D gene TRBD1, 6 bases. Germline-derived CDR1 and CDR2 are MDHEN and SYDVKM. The CDR3 is made up of 16 amino acids. Trimming left V 4 bases short and J 12 bases short, with 22 bases between. The CDR3 region has the DNA TGTGCCAGCAGTTCTCAGGACAGTACTTCGGTGGGACCCCTCCACTTT. This sequence encodes CASSSQDSTSVGPLHF.

The table lists this clone with a few counts. This chain links TRBV5-5 with TRBJ2-7; 10 positions match TRBD1. Per germline, CDR1 SGHKS and CDR2 YYEKEE (reference sequence). The trim removed 0 bases at V and 2 bases at J, leaving 5 bases unmatched. The CDR3 is made up of 16 amino acids. CDR3 region: CASSLAGTGVAYEQYF. The DNA for the CDR3 is TGTGCCAGCAGCTTGGCCGGGACAGGGGTTGCCTACGAGCAGTACTTC.

The rearrangement uses TRBV2 and TRBJ1-4; D is ambiguous. The germline V gene encodes CDR1 SNHLY and CDR2 FYNNEI. Trimming removed 6 bases at V and 0 bases at J, with 8 bases between. This CDR3 has 14 residues. The CDR3 DNA follows: TGTGCCAGCAGCGCCATTGCAACTAATGAAAAACTGTTTTTT. Residues: CASSAIATNEKLFF.

J is TRBJ2-1 and V is TRBV3-1 (or the pseudogene TRBV3-2); 8 bases agree with TRBD2. The CDR3 spans 16 residues. Trimming at V came to 0 bases and at J to 3 bases, leaving 4 bases not matched to a gene. Germline V gene lookup returns CDR1 LGHDT and CDR2 YNNKEL (reference sequence). The CDR3 region has the DNA TGTGCCAGCAGCCAAGACCAGCGGGGGATCTACAATGAGCAGTTCTTC. Translation gives CASSQDQRGIYNEQFF.

The rearrangement links TRBV4-1 to TRBJ2-7; D call uncertain. This CDR3 spans 14 amino acids. The germline V and J ends were trimmed by 3 bases and 2 bases, with 11 bases remaining between them. Per germline, CDR1 MGHRA and CDR2 YSYEKL. The CDR3 nucleotides are TGCGCCAGCAGCCAGACTCCAAGAACCTACGAGCAGTACTTC. This codes for CASSQTPRTYEQYF.

V and J are TRBV19 and TRBJ2-2; D tentatively fits TRBD1 or TRBD2 (7 bases each). Germline V lookup: CDR1 LNHDA, CDR2 SQIVND (reference sequence). With 5 bases removed from V and 5 bases from J, the gap between germline ends came to 15 bases. CDR3 length: 15 amino acids. The DNA of the CDR3 is TGTGCCAGTAGTCGCCCCCAGGGGGGGACCGGGGAGCTGTTTTTT. Its translation is CASSRPQGGTGELFF.

This clone has only one observation. The rearrangement links TRBV9 to TRBJ1-3; TRBD1 agrees at 8 bases. The V segment lost 3 bases and the J segment 0 bases; nucleotides outside the gene matches: 5. Per germline, CDR1 SGDLS and CDR2 YYNGEE. The CDR3 covers 16 residues. CDR3 DNA sequence: TGTGCCAGCAGCGGGGGACAGGCAATCTCTGGAAACACCATATATTTT. It codes for CASSGGQAISGNTIYF.

The J gene is TRBJ2-3, the V gene TRBV9; 7 bases are a match to TRBD2. Unmatched junction bases numbered 6, after V lost 0 bases and J lost 5 bases. CDR1 and CDR2 (germline): SGDLS, YYNGEE. The CDR3 spans 15 residues. The CDR3 here is CASSVAGWEGDTQYF. The CDR3 DNA sequence: TGTGCCAGCAGCGTAGCGGGGTGGGAGGGAGATACGCAGTATTTT.

This rearrangement joins TRBV27 to TRBJ2-7; 9 bases match TRBD2. The V segment lost 5 bases and the J segment 5 bases; nucleotides outside the gene matches: 13. Germline CDR1 and CDR2: MNHEY and SMNVEV (reference sequence). The CDR3 spans 16 residues. CDR3 sequence reads: CASSSPATSGLHEQYF. Written as DNA, the CDR3 is TGTGCCAGCAGTAGTCCGGCAACTAGCGGGTTACACGAGCAGTACTTC.

The chain couples TRBV5-1 to TRBJ1-1; no clear D gene. From germline, CDR1 is SGHRS and CDR2 YFSETQ. The CDR3 consists of 13 residues. V lost 4 bases and J lost 2, with 9 bases in between. The CDR3 sequence: CASSIQENTEAFF. The CDR3 bases are TGCGCCAGCAGCATTCAGGAAAACACTGAAGCTTTCTTT.

The V gene is TRBV28, the J gene TRBJ1-5; 7 nucleotides align to TRBD1. J gave up 7 bases and V 5 bases, and 11 bases lay outside the gene matches. Germline lookup yields CDR1 MDHEN and CDR2 SYDVKM. CDR3 length: 15 residues. CDR3 in DNA: TGTGCCAGCAGTCCCCAGGGGGAATTAGGGCAGCCCCAGCATTTT. This encodes CASSPQGELGQPQHF.

The chain combines TRBV7-2 with TRBJ1-2, with D possibly TRBD1 on 5 matching bases. This CDR3 is 14 amino acids long. CDR1 and CDR2 (germline): SGHTA, FQGNSA. V was shortened by 7 bases and J by 2 bases, with 14 bases between the two germline ends. The CDR3 nucleotides read TGTGCCAGCACCATTCTCCAGGGAAACTATGGCTACACCTTC. Protein sequence: CASTILQGNYGYTF. Full variable domain (remainder filled in from reference TRBV7-2 and TRBJ1-2): GAGVSQSPSNKVTEKGKDVELRCDPISGHTALYWYRQSLGQGLEFLIYFQGNSAPDKSGLPSDRFSAERTGGSVSTLTIQRTQQEDSAVYLCASTILQGNYGYTFGSGTRLTVV.

This clone was picked up a small number of times. The chain carries TRBV6-5 and TRBJ2-2; 9 nucleotides agree with TRBD1. Per the germline V gene, CDR1 is MNHEY and CDR2 is SVGAGI. The CDR3 consists of 15 residues. Losses at the gene ends were 6 bases for V and 4 bases for J; bases not matched to a gene: 6. CDR3 residues: CASRPWTGATGELFF. The CDR3 coding sequence is TGTGCCAGCAGGCCCTGGACAGGGGCCACCGGGGAGCTGTTTTTT.

This clone was recorded once. In nucleotides, the CDR3 is TGTGCCAGCAGTTTATCTGGGGCGCAAGAGACCCAGTACTTC. It encodes CASSLSGAQETQYF. V and J are TRBV28 and TRBJ2-5; maybe TRBD1 (5 bases). V was pared by 1 base and J by 2 bases, with 8 bases between. CDR3 length equals 14 residues. Germline assignment: CDR1 MDHEN and CDR2 SYDVKM. Using reference TRBV28 and TRBJ2-5 for the parts outside the CDR3, the full variable domain is DVKVTQSSRYLVKRTGEKVFLECVQDMDHENMFWYRQDPGLGLRLIYFSYDVKMKEKGDIPEGYSVSREKKERFSLILESASTNQTSMYLCASSLSGAQETQYFGPGTRLLVL.

The chain combines TRBV2 with TRBJ1-2; D is undetermined. Trimming left V 6 bases short and J 8 bases short, with 19 bases between. The CDR3 has 14 amino acids. The germline CDR1 and CDR2 sequences are SNHLY and FYNNEI. The CDR3: CASRLETALAGYTF. The CDR3 DNA sequence: TGTGCCAGCAGACTCGAGACCGCCTTAGCAGGCTACACCTTC.

The rearrangement joins TRBV27 to TRBJ2-3, with 8 bases matching TRBD1. Trimming at V came to 6 bases and at J to 4 bases, leaving 3 bases not matched to a gene. The CDR3 consists of 13 residues. Germline V gives CDR1 MNHEY, CDR2 SMNVEV (reference sequence). CDR3 nucleotides: TGTGCCAGCAGACGACAGGGGTCAGATACGCAGTATTTT. Its translation: CASRRQGSDTQYF.